The present T cell receptor delta chain was sequenced within a study of gamma-delta T cells after stem cell transplantation. TCRdb repeated clone calling on the RT-PCR reads with CATT. This table holds about 1,400 delta-chain clones, roughly 2% found once. What was sequenced was gamma-delta T cells. The receptors shown here come from a human donor. It is not recorded whose cells these are; they may come from a transplant donor.

For this clone: The protein held in TCRdb is that of a much larger clone and does not match this DNA's translation at residue 20, likely because of a read error; the protein shown is translated from the DNA. The chain has TRDV2 and TRDJ1; D remains unclear. Germline V gene data show CDR1 as GEAIGNYY and CDR2 as EKD. The CDR3 extends over 24 amino acids. CDR3 amino acids: CACDTVGSTGGVIGNWEYTGKLIF. DNA of the CDR3: TGTGCCTGTGACACGGTCGGGTCTACGGGCGGGGTTATAGGTAATTGGGAGTACACCGGTAAACTCATCTTT.